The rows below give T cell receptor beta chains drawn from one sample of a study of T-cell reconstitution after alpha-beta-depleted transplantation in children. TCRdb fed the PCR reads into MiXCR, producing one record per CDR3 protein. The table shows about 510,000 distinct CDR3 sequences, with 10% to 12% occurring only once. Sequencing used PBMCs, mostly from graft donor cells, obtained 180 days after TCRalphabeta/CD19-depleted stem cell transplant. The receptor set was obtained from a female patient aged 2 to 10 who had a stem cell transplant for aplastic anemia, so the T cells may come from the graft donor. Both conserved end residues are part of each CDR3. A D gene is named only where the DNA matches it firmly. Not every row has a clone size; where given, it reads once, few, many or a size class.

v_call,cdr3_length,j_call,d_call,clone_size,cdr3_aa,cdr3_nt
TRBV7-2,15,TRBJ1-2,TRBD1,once,CASSLVFGTGAGYTF,TGTGCCAGCAGCTTAGTCTTCGGGACAGGGGCTGGCTACACCTTC
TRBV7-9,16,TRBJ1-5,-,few,CASSLAGPLSNQPQHF,TGTGCCAGCAGCTTAGCGGGTCCCCTCAGCAATCAGCCCCAGCATTTT
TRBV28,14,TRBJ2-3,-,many,CASSPWGAPDTQYF,TGTGCCAGCAGTCCGTGGGGGGCGCCAGATACGCAGTATTTT
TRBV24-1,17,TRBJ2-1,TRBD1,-,CATSKGQGAPTYNEQFF,TGTGCCACCTCGAAGGGACAGGGGGCGCCGACCTACAATGAGCAGTTCTTC
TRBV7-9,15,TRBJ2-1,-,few,CASSPRAFRLAEQFF,TGTGCCAGCAGCCCGAGGGCCTTCCGCCTCGCGGAGCAGTTCTTC
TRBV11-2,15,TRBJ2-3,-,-,CASSLGGLKGDTQYF,TGTGCCAGCAGCTTAGGTGGCCTTAAAGGGGATACGCAGTATTTT
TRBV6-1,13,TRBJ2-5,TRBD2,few,CASSPSGTGTQYF,TGTGCCAGCAGTCCTAGCGGGACGGGGACCCAGTACTTC
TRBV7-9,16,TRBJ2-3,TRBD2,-,CASSSELAGYRDTQYF,TGTGCCAGCAGCTCAGAGCTAGCGGGGTACAGAGATACGCAGTATTTT
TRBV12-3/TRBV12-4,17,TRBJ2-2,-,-,CASSHRPSWMNTGELFF,TGTGCCAGCAGTCACCGCCCTAGCTGGATGAACACCGGGGAGCTGTTTTTT
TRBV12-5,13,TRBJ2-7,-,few,CASGSSGEGEQYF,TGTGCTAGTGGTTCCTCAGGGGAAGGTGAGCAGTACTTC
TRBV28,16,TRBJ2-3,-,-,CASSRNRRKSTDTQYF,TGTGCCAGCAGTCGAAATAGAAGGAAGAGCACAGATACGCAGTATTTT
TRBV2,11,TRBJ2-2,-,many,CASQGTGELFF,TGTGCCAGCCAAGGCACCGGGGAGCTGTTTTTT
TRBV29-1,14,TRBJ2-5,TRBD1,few,CSVGYRGSPETQYF,TGCAGCGTTGGGTACAGGGGGTCCCCAGAGACCCAGTACTTC
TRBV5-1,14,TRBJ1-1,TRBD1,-,CASSLTTGDTEAFF,TGCGCCAGCAGCTTGACAACAGGGGACACTGAAGCTTTCTTT
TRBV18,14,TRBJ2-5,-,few,CASSPTAGAETQYF,TGTGCCAGCTCACCGACGGCGGGGGCAGAGACCCAGTACTTC
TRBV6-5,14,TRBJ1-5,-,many,CASSYVGENQPQHF,TGTGCCAGCAGTTACGTGGGGGAAAATCAGCCCCAGCATTTT
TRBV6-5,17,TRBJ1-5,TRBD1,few,CASSYSSDRPSNQPQHF,TGTGCCAGCAGTTACTCCTCGGACAGGCCCAGCAATCAGCCCCAGCATTTT
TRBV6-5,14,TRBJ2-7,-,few,CASSSRTVSYEQYF,TGTGCCAGCAGTTCCAGGACCGTCTCCTACGAGCAGTACTTC
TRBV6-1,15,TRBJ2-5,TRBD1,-,CASHTGQVLFETQYF,TGTGCCAGCCACACGGGACAGGTGCTTTTCGAGACCCAGTACTTC
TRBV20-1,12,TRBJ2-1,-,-,CSARDLKGRQFF,TGCAGTGCTAGAGATTTAAAAGGGCGGCAGTTCTTC
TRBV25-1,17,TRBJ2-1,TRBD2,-,CASSDLGTSGRYNEQFF,TGTGCCAGCAGTGACCTCGGGACTAGCGGGCGTTACAATGAGCAGTTCTTC
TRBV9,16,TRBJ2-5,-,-,CASSPRVGTIRETQYF,TGTGCCAGCAGCCCGAGGGTAGGGACAATACGAGAGACCCAGTACTTC
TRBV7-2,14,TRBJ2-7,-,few,CASSLEPGADEQYF,TGTGCCAGCAGCTTAGAGCCCGGCGCGGACGAGCAGTACTTC
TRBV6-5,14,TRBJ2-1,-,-,CASSRIERSNEQFF,TGTGCCAGCAGTCGGATAGAACGGTCCAATGAGCAGTTCTTC
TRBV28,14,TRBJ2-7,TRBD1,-,CASSWGQGKYEQYF,TGTGCCAGCAGCTGGGGACAGGGAAAGTACGAGCAGTACTTC
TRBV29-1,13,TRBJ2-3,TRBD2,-,CSVAPTSGRTPYF,TGCAGCGTTGCCCCGACTAGCGGGAGAACTCCGTATTTT
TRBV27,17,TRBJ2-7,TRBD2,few,CASSPGLAGGRGYEQYF,TGTGCCAGCAGTCCGGGACTAGCGGGAGGTAGAGGCTACGAGCAGTACTTC
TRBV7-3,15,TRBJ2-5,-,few,CASSSGPGGLETQYF,TGTGCCAGCAGCTCCGGCCCGGGGGGCCTAGAGACCCAGTACTTC
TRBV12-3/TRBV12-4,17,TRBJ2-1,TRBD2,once,CATSSLRLAGGHYEQFF,TGTGCCACCAGTTCCCTACGACTAGCGGGGGGGCATTATGAGCAGTTCTTC
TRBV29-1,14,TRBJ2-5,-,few,CSFRVGIWQETQYF,TGCAGCTTCCGAGTGGGGATCTGGCAAGAGACCCAGTACTTC
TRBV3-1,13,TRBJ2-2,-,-,CASSQGAPGELFF,TGTGCCAGCAGCCAAGGCGCCCCCGGGGAGCTGTTTTTT
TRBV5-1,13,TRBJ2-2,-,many,CASSLVPERELFF,TGCGCCAGCAGCCTGGTGCCAGAGCGGGAGCTGTTTTTT
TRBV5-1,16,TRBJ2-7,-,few,CASSPPGGTAYYEQYF,TGCGCCAGCAGCCCCCCCGGAGGGACGGCCTACTACGAGCAGTACTTC
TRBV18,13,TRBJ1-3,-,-,CASSGQAHHTIYF,TGTGCCAGCTCAGGGCAGGCCCATCACACCATATATTTT
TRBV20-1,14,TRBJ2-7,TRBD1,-,CSARDHRGHYEQYF,TGCAGTGCTAGAGACCACAGGGGACACTACGAGCAGTACTTC
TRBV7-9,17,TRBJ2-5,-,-,CASSLLSGSGLSETQYF,TGTGCCAGCAGCTTACTTAGCGGTAGCGGACTTTCGGAGACCCAGTACTTC
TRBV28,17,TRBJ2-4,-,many,CASTSGGPRAKVNIQYF,TGTGCCAGCACCTCCGGAGGACCGCGGGCAAAAGTAAACATTCAGTACTTC
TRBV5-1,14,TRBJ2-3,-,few,CASSREAPTDTQYF,TGCGCCAGCAGCAGGGAGGCCCCCACAGATACGCAGTATTTT
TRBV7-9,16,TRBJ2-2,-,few,CASSLGVGPVLGELFF,TGTGCCAGCAGCTTAGGTGTAGGGCCCGTGCTCGGGGAGCTGTTTTTT
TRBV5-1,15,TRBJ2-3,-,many,CASSLTGTPGDTQYF,TGCGCCAGCAGCCTGACCGGGACACCAGGGGATACGCAGTATTTT
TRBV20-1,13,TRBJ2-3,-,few,CSAPPASRDTQYF,TGCAGTGCCCCGCCGGCTAGCAGAGATACGCAGTATTTT
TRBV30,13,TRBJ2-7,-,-,CAWSVGYSYEQYF,TGTGCCTGGAGTGTTGGGTACTCCTACGAGCAGTACTTC